Below, 26 T cell receptor beta chains from the same sample are listed, as sequenced in a study of blood T cells in healthy people across ages. A second PCR of 7 to 11 cycles used a sample-barcoded 5' primer and a J-beta primer mix. TCRdb re-derived calls from the 5' RACE reads in MiXCR, one entry per CDR3 protein. The sample shows just over 1 million distinct CDR3 sequences, over 35% of them seen only once. Input material: blood. These receptors came from a woman in her fifties or sixties in good health.

This clonotype was detected only a few times. The chain joins TRBV24-1 to TRBJ2-1, with TRBD2 matching 12 bases. CDR1 and CDR2 (germline): KGHDR, SFDVKD. The CDR3 extends over 17 amino acids. V lost 4 bases and J lost 7; bases outside the gene matches: 10. CDR3 bases: TGTGCCACCAGTGACCTTCCTCCGGGACTAGCGGGTAATGAGCAGTTCTTC. Its protein is CATSDLPPGLAGNEQFF.

This clonotype was detected a few times. V usage is TRBV7-9 and J usage is TRBJ2-7, with 7 bases fitting TRBD1. The length of the CDR3 is 12 residues. The V gene end was trimmed by 4 bases and the J gene end by 6 bases; junction bases not matched to a gene: 3. Germline CDR1 and CDR2: SEHNR and FQNEAQ (reference sequence). This CDR3 is CASSSAGGEQYF. The CDR3 region has the DNA TGTGCCAGCAGCTCGGCAGGGGGCGAGCAGTACTTC.

This clonotype was recorded a few times. This chain connects TRBV11-1 to TRBJ1-2, with D unclear. Germline values: CDR1 SGHAT, CDR2 FQDESV (reference sequence). The CDR3 is 15 residues long. Trimming cost V 5 bases and J 5 bases, with 18 bases left between them. CDR3 nucleotide sequence: TGTGCCAGCAGCCCCCAGGCGGAGGCAGAGTATGGCTACACCTTC. It translates to CASSPQAEAEYGYTF. Complete variable domain (other parts from reference TRBV11-1 and TRBJ1-2): EAEVAQSPRYKITEKSQAVAFWCDPISGHATLYWYRQILGQGPELLVQFQDESVVDDSQLPKDRFSAERLKGVDSTLKIQPAELGDSAMYLCASSPQAEAEYGYTFGSGTRLTVV.

The chain employs TRBV6-5 and TRBJ2-1; 8 bases agree with TRBD1. Germline loops: CDR1 MNHEY, CDR2 SVGAGI. V dropped 2 bases and J dropped 9; count of bases not matched to a gene: 12. This CDR3 region has 16 residues. The CDR3 is CASSYGDTGGLGEQFF. The CDR3 coding sequence is TGTGCCAGCAGTTACGGGGACACAGGGGGATTGGGTGAGCAGTTCTTC.

Notes on this clonotype: A read error is possible here, since a much larger clone lies one base away. V gene TRBV6-5 combines with J gene TRBJ2-7; D is ambiguous. The J call may be in error: the DNA end matches TRBJ2-5 better. CDR3 length: 15 residues. Germline CDR1 MNHEY, CDR2 SVGAGI. CDR3 loop: CASSYSLGIHETQYF. The CDR3 DNA is TGTGCCAGCAGTTACTCGCTAGGGATCCACGAGACCCAGTACTTC.

J is TRBJ2-3 and V is TRBV7-9; D gene ambiguous. The ends were cut back, 5 bases at V and 12 bases at J, with 6 bases in the middle. The CDR3 consists of 9 residues. Germline lookup yields CDR1 SEHNR and CDR2 FQNEAQ (reference sequence). CDR3 residues: CASSPVQYF. The CDR3 region has the DNA TGTGCCAGCAGCCCCGTACAGTATTTT. Full variable domain (remainder filled in from reference TRBV7-9 and TRBJ2-3): DTGVSQNPRHKITKRGQNVTFRCDPISEHNRLYWYRQTLGQGPEFLTYFQNEAQLEKSRLLSDRFSAERPKGSFSTLEIQRTEQGDSAMYLCASSPVQYFGPGTRLTVL.

V and J are TRBV12-5 and TRBJ2-1; the D is unclear. This CDR3 contains 11 residues. Trimming took 10 bases from V and 5 from J, leaving 9 bases between them. Per the germline V gene, CDR1 is LGHNT and CDR2 is FRNRAP. CDR3 in DNA: TGTGCTAACCTAAGCGACAATGAGCAGTTCTTC. It specifies CANLSDNEQFF.

This clonotype was counted only a few times. V usage is TRBV7-2 and J usage is TRBJ2-5; D is undetermined. CDR1 SGHTA and CDR2 FQGNSA come from the germline V gene. Deletions cut 1 base from V and 3 bases from J, with 9 bases between. The CDR3 has 14 residues. The CDR3 nucleotides are TGTGCCAGCAGCTTAGAAGGAGTTGAAGAGACCCAGTACTTC. It translates to CASSLEGVEETQYF.

This clonotype was counted between two and nine times. V and J are TRBV27 and TRBJ2-5; D remains ambiguous. The CDR3 is 17 amino acids. The V and J ends lost 8 bases and 1 base respectively, with 23 bases between them. CDR1 MNHEY and CDR2 SMNVEV come from the germline V gene (reference sequence). This CDR3 is CASPDRTTHTIQETQYF. In DNA form, the CDR3 reads TGTGCCAGCCCAGACCGCACGACACACACGATCCAAGAGACCCAGTACTTC.

This rearrangement joins TRBV6-1 to TRBJ1-5; D not certain. Trimming removed 3 bases at V and 3 bases at J, with 12 bases between. The CDR3 loop spans 15 amino acids. The V gene's germline CDR1 is MNHNS and CDR2 SASEGT. CDR3 DNA sequence: TGTGCCAGCAGTGATTACATGGGTAACAATCAGCCCCAGCATTTT. Protein sequence: CASSDYMGNNQPQHF.

V and J are TRBV20-1 and TRBJ2-5; 11 positions agree with TRBD2. V was pared by 6 bases and J by 11 bases, with 14 bases of the junction left unmatched. CDR3 length: 14 residues. The germline V gene has CDR1 DFQATT and CDR2 SNEGSKA (reference sequence). The CDR3 is CSARLAGIHNEQYF. In nucleotides, the CDR3 is TGCAGTGCGAGACTAGCGGGAATCCACAATGAGCAGTACTTC.

This clonotype was found a few times. The V and J genes are TRBV9 and TRBJ1-1; D is undetermined. Trimming stripped 4 bases from V and 5 bases from J, with 9 bases between. The CDR3 length is 12 residues. Germline assignment: CDR1 SGDLS and CDR2 YYNGEE. The CDR3 DNA is TGTGCCAGCAGCCCCGGGTGGACTGAAGCTTTCTTT. Its protein product is CASSPGWTEAFF.

The chain links TRBV11-2 to TRBJ2-5; 9 bases align to TRBD2. Germline V gives CDR1 SGHAT, CDR2 FQNNGV. With 3 bases clipped from V and 3 bases from J, the junction kept 5 bases outside the gene matches. The CDR3 sequence is 15 residues long. CDR3 sequence: CASSFVASGKETQYF. DNA of the CDR3: TGTGCCAGCAGCTTCGTAGCTAGCGGGAAAGAGACCCAGTACTTC.

The chain uses TRBV12-3 or TRBV12-4 and TRBJ2-7; maybe TRBD1 (5 bases). V lost 0 bases and J lost 9, with 12 bases in between. The CDR3 contains 13 residues. The chain's CDR3 is CASSLAGRVSQYF. The CDR3 nucleotides are TGTGCCAGCAGTTTAGCCGGCAGGGTTTCGCAGTACTTC.

The rearrangement uses TRBV7-9 and TRBJ2-3, with 9 bases matching TRBD1. Germline V gene lookup returns CDR1 SEHNR and CDR2 FQNEAQ (reference sequence). Losses at the gene ends were 5 bases for V and 3 bases for J; bases not matched to a gene: 9. The CDR3 has 16 residues. CDR3 DNA: TGTGCCAGCAGCGATAATAACAGGGGGCGGACAGATACGCAGTATTTT. Translated: CASSDNNRGRTDTQYF.

This clonotype was recorded a few times. The V gene is TRBV6-5, the J gene TRBJ1-2, with TRBD1 as a possible D gene (6 bases). CDR1 MNHEY and CDR2 SVGAGI come from the germline V gene. Trimming removed 0 bases at V and 2 bases at J, with 7 bases between. CDR3 length: 14 amino acids. Here the CDR3 reads CASSYSGQNYGYTF. The CDR3 DNA sequence: TGTGCCAGCAGTTACTCCGGACAGAACTATGGCTACACCTTC.

The genes are TRBV20-1 and TRBJ2-3, with D maybe TRBD2 (5 bases). Trimming pared 3 bases from V and 4 bases from J, leaving 14 bases between. CDR1 and CDR2 from the germline V gene are DFQATT and SNEGSKA (reference sequence). CDR3 length equals 14 residues. This chain's CDR3 is CSASRSGRADTQYF. In nucleotides, the CDR3 is TGCAGTGCTAGTCGGTCGGGAAGGGCAGATACGCAGTATTTT.

This clonotype was counted between two and nine times. The chain carries TRBV29-1 and TRBJ2-1; TRBD2 matches 11 bases. Trimming took 3 bases from V and 0 from J; bases not matched to a gene: 10. From germline, CDR1 is SQVTM and CDR2 ANQGSEA. This CDR3 has 18 residues. In nucleotides, the CDR3 is TGCAGCGTTGACGGAGTGGCTAGCGGGAGGAGCTCCTACAATGAGCAGTTCTTC. Translated: CSVDGVASGRSSYNEQFF.

This clonotype was recorded a few times. The chain has TRBV15 and TRBJ2-3, with a tentative D call TRBD2 (6 bases). There are 11 residues in the CDR3. The germline V gene encodes CDR1 LNHNV and CDR2 YYDKDF (reference sequence). V gave up 7 bases and J gave up 5 bases, with 7 bases separating them. The CDR3 bases are TGTGCCACCATGGAGGGAGATACGCAGTATTTT. As protein: CATMEGDTQYF. The whole variable domain, filled in from reference TRBV15 and TRBJ2-3, reads DAMVIQNPRYQVTQFGKPVTLSCSQTLNHNVMYWYQQKSSQAPKLLFHYYDKDFNNEADTPDNFQSRRPNTSFCFLDIRSPGLGDTAMYLCATMEGDTQYFGPGTRLTVL.

The chain employs TRBV7-9 and TRBJ2-1; 11 bases match TRBD1. Looked up from germline, CDR1 is SEHNR and CDR2 is FQNEAQ (reference sequence). V trimming: 5 bases; J trimming: 8 bases; junction bases outside the gene matches: 5. This CDR3 is 14 amino acids long. The DNA of the CDR3 is TGTGCCAGCAGCATCCGGGACAGGGGGGATGAGCAGTTCTTC. Amino acids: CASSIRDRGDEQFF.

This clonotype was recorded a few times. The chain carries TRBV5-1 and TRBJ2-3; no clear D. V lost 0 bases and J 5 bases, leaving 7 bases between the germline ends. Germline CDR1 is SGHRS and CDR2 is YFSETQ. The CDR3 spans 13 residues. CDR3 DNA sequence: TGCGCCAGCAGCTTGGATCGTAGAGATACGCAGTATTTT. Amino acids: CASSLDRRDTQYF.

The V call is TRBV30, the J call TRBJ2-7; 12 positions agree with TRBD1. The ends lost 8 bases at V and 1 base at J; junction bases unmatched: 6. Germline V gene data show CDR1 as GTSNPN and CDR2 as SVGIG (reference sequence). The CDR3 runs to 14 residues. This CDR3 is CAQTGQGASYEQYF. As DNA, the CDR3 is TGTGCCCAAACGGGACAGGGGGCTTCCTACGAGCAGTACTTC.

The J gene is TRBJ2-7, the V gene TRBV29-1; D is possibly TRBD1 (6 bases). CDR1 is SQVTM and CDR2 is ANQGSEA in the germline V gene. V lost 2 bases and J 4 bases, leaving 12 bases between the germline ends. The CDR3 extends over 13 amino acids. The CDR3 spells CSVEQGTNYEQYF. The DNA of the CDR3 is TGCAGCGTTGAACAGGGGACAAATTACGAGCAGTACTTC.

The V gene is TRBV14, the J gene TRBJ2-5; D remains unclear. Trimming removed 8 bases at V and 2 bases at J, with 18 bases between. This CDR3 contains 15 residues. Germline values: CDR1 SGHDN, CDR2 FVKESK. CDR3 in amino acids: CASLQAKFPQETQYF. CDR3 bases: TGTGCCAGCCTGCAGGCCAAGTTCCCGCAAGAGACCCAGTACTTC.

The chain has TRBV20-1 and TRBJ2-1, with TRBD2 identical over 10 bases. The length of the CDR3 is 15 residues. Germline V gene sequence: CDR1 DFQATT, CDR2 SNEGSKA (reference sequence). The V and J ends lost 3 bases and 0 bases, in that order; junction bases with no gene match: 2. The CDR3 here is CSASSSGSSYNEQFF. In DNA form, the CDR3 reads TGCAGTGCTAGTTCTAGCGGGAGCTCCTACAATGAGCAGTTCTTC.

Worth noting for this clonotype: A much larger clone sits a single nucleotide away, making a read error possible. The CDR3 reads CASSHWRDLTGELFF. For the CDR3, the DNA is TGTGCCAGCAGCCACTGGAGGGACCTCACCGGGGAGCTGTTTTTT. V gene TRBV3-1 combines with J gene TRBJ2-2; weak D call: TRBD2 (6 bases). The germline V gene encodes CDR1 LGHDT and CDR2 YNNKEL (reference sequence). Trimming pared 3 bases from V and 4 bases from J, leaving 12 bases between. This CDR3 comprises 15 residues.